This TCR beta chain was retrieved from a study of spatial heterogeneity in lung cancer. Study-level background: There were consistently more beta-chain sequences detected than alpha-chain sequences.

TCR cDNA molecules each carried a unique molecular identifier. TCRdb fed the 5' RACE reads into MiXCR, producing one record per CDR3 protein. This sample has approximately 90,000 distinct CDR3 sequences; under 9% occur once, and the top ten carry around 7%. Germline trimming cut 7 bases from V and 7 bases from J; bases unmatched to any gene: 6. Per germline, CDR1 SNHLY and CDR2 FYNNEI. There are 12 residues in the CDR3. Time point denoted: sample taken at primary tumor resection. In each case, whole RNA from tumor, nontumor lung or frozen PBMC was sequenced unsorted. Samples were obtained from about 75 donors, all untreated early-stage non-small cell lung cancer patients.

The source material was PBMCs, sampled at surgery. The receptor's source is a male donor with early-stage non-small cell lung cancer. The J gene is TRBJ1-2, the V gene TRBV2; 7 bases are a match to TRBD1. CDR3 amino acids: CASKGQLGGYTF. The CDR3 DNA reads TGTGCCAGCAAGGGACAGCTGGGTGGCTACACCTTC.